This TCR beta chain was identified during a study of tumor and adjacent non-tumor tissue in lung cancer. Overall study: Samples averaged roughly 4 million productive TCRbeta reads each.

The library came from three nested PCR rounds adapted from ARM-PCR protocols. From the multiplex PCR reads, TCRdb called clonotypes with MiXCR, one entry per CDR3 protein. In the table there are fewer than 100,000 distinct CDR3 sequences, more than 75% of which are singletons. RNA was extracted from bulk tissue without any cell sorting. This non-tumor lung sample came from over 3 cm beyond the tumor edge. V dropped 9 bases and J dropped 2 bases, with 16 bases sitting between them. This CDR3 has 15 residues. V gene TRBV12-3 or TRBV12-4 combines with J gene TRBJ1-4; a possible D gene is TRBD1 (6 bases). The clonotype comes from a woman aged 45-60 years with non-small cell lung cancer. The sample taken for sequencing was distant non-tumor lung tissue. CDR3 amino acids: CARSLRGSTNEKLFF. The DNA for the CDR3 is TGTGCCAGAAGCCTCAGGGGTTCTACTAATGAAAAACTGTTTTTT.